This TCR beta chain was recorded in a study of blood T cell repertoires in COVID-19. Some clones are missing from TCRdb's copy, which holds only in-frame ones; the method was immunoSEQ multiplex PCR. The sample lists about 150,000 clones, around 83% occurring once. The sample holds one count of this clone. Germline loops: CDR1 KGHSH, CDR2 LQKENI. This CDR3 spans 11 amino acids. The V and J ends lost 3 bases and 6 bases respectively, with 5 bases between them. V is TRBV18 and J is TRBJ1-1; weak D call: TRBD1 (5 bases). The sample taken for sequencing was peripheral blood. This TCR was sampled from a woman aged 55-69 years with COVID-19, enrolled during active disease. The DNA for the CDR3 is TGTGCCAGCTCACCGGGGCCTGAAGCTTTCTTT. Translated: CASSPGPEAFF.